The present entry profiles one T cell receptor beta chain with its context. The data derive from a study of control samples from healthy donors and cancer patients. TCRdb's copy holds only in-frame clones and misses some; the assay was immunoSEQ multiplex PCR. The data hold 110,000 to 150,000 clones, with over 90% observed a single time. From germline, CDR1 is MGHDK and CDR2 SYGVNS. V lost 1 base to trimming and J lost 4 bases; unmatched junction nucleotides: 10. CDR3 size: 17 residues. The chain recombines TRBV25-1 with TRBJ1-2; 9 bases line up with TRBD1. The TCR sequence derives from a man aged 60 to 75 with colorectal cancer. Sequencing was done on a sample of PBMCs. CDR3 protein: CASSEFPSRQGGYGYTF. As DNA, the CDR3 is TGTGCCAGCAGTGAATTCCCATCCCGACAGGGGGGCTATGGCTACACCTTC.